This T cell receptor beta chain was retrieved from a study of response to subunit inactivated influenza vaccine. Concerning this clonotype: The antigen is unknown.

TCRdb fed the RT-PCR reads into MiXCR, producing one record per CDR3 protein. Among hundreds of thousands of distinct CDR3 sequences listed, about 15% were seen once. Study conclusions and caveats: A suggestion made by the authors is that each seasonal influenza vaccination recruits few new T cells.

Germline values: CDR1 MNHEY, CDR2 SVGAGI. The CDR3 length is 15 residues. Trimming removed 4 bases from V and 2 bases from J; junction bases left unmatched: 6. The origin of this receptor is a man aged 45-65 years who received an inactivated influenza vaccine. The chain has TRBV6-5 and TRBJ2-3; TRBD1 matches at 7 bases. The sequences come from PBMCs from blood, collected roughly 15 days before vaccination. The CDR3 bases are TGTGCCAGCAGTTCTCGACAGGGTAACACAGATACGCAGTATTTT. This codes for CASSSRQGNTDTQYF.